Following are 7 T cell receptor beta chains from one sample sequenced in a study of somatic mutations in cytotoxic T cells in rheumatoid arthritis (dated by TCRdb to 2016 to 2017). To prepare the library, the immunoSEQ multiplex PCR assay was applied. TCRdb retrieved this table from immuneACCESS and kept in-frame rearrangements only. Not all clones are present; in checked studies, unresolved V genes account for under half, and no reason is known for the remainder. The sample records 15,000 to 20,000 clones, roughly four fifths of which are singletons. Together, the top ten hold around 9.9% of the sample. Sequenced sample: CD8+ T cells sorted from blood. Receptors originate from a man aged 18 to 30 with rheumatoid arthritis.

The rearrangement links TRBV27 to TRBJ1-2; D might be TRBD1 (5 bases). Germline CDR1 is MNHEY and CDR2 is SMNVEV (reference sequence). The CDR3 extends over 15 amino acids. Trimming left V 6 bases short and J 4 bases short, with 18 bases between. The CDR3 here is CASRRSPGPIYGYTF. The CDR3 DNA reads as TGTGCCAGCAGGAGGAGCCCGGGACCGATCTATGGCTACACCTTC.

In regard to this clone: The sample has other DNA sequences that encode this CDR3 too. This chain joins TRBV4-3 and TRBJ2-7; 9 bases are shared with TRBD2. This CDR3 has 18 residues. With 0 bases clipped from V and 5 bases from J, the junction kept 14 bases outside the gene matches. CDR1 and CDR2 from the germline V gene are LGHNA and YSLEER. CDR3 coding DNA: TGCGCCAGCAGCCAAGAAGATTCCGGGACTAGCTACTTCGACGAGCAGTACTTC. It translates to CASSQEDSGTSYFDEQYF.

The chain joins TRBV7-2 to TRBJ2-7; D is undetermined. The germline CDR1 and CDR2 sequences are SGHTA and FQGNSA. CDR3 length: 13 residues. The V gene lost 1 base and the J gene lost 3 bases, with 7 bases spanning the gap. The CDR3 protein is CASSLGTYYEQYF. DNA of the CDR3: TGTGCCAGCAGCTTAGGTACATACTACGAGCAGTACTTC.

The chain joins TRBV9 to TRBJ1-2, with D possibly TRBD1 on 5 matching bases. V lost 3 bases and J 4 bases, leaving 13 bases between the germline ends. Germline V gene lookup returns CDR1 SGDLS and CDR2 YYNGEE. The CDR3 sequence is 14 residues long. CDR3 region: CASSGHRSSYGYTF. The CDR3 region has the DNA TGTGCCAGCAGCGGACACAGGAGTAGCTATGGCTACACCTTC.

This chain joins TRBV10-1 and TRBJ2-3; D is unclear. V was shortened by 2 bases and J by 0 bases, with 9 bases between the two germline ends. Germline V gives CDR1 WNHNN, CDR2 SYGVQD (reference sequence). The CDR3 is 15 amino acids. The CDR3 nucleotides read TGCGCCAGCAGTGAGGCAGCTACTAGCACAGATACGCAGTATTTT. Amino acid sequence: CASSEAATSTDTQYF.

The chain uses TRBV5-6 and TRBJ2-1, with no clear D. V gave up 0 bases and J gave up 10 bases, with 5 bases separating them. The V gene's germline CDR1 is SGHDT and CDR2 YYEEEE. This CDR3 contains 11 residues. The CDR3 reads CASSLGTEQFF. CDR3 DNA: TGTGCCAGCAGCTTGGGGACGGAGCAGTTCTTC.

This clone has a handful of counts. The chain uses TRBV7-9 and TRBJ2-3; tentatively, D is TRBD2 (6 bases). V lost 8 bases to trimming and J lost 5 bases, with 20 bases between them. Germline V gene data show CDR1 as SEHNR and CDR2 as FQNEAQ (reference sequence). The CDR3 contains 15 residues. In DNA form, the CDR3 reads TGTGCCAGCTGTGATCCCCTAGGACTAAGAGATACGCAGTATTTT. Residues: CASCDPLGLRDTQYF.